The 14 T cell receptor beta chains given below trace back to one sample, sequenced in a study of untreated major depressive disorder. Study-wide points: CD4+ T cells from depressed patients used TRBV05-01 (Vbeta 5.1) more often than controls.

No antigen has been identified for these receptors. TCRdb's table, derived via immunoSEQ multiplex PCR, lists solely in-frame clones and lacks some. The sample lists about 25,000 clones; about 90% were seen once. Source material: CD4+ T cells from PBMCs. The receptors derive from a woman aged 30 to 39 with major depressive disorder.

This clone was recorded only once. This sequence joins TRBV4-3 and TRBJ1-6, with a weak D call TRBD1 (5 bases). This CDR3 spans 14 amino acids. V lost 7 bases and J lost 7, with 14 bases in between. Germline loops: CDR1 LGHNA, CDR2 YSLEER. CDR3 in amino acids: CASTPDWGNSPLHF. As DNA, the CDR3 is TGCGCCAGCACCCCCGACTGGGGGAATTCACCCCTCCACTTT.

DNA of the CDR3: TGCGCCAGCAGCCAAGAACGTGGAAGCGTCTACAATGAGCAGTTCTTC. Translated: CASSQERGSVYNEQFF. The chain couples TRBV4-3 to TRBJ2-1; no clear D. Germline V lookup: CDR1 LGHNA, CDR2 YSLEER. Trimming took 0 bases from V and 3 from J, leaving 12 bases between them. CDR3 length: 16 amino acids.

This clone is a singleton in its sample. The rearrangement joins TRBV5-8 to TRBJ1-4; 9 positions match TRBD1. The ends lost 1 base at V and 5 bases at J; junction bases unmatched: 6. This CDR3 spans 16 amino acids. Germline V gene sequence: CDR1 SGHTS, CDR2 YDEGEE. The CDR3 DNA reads TGTGCCAGCAGCTTGCCGGGACAGGGAAACAATGAAAAACTGTTTTTT. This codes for CASSLPGQGNNEKLFF.

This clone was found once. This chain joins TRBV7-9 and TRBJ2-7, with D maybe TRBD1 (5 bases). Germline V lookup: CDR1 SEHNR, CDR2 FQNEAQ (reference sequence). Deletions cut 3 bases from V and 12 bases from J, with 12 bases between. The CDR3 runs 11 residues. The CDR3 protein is CASSFETDPYF. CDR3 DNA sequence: TGTGCCAGCAGCTTTGAGACAGACCCGTACTTC.

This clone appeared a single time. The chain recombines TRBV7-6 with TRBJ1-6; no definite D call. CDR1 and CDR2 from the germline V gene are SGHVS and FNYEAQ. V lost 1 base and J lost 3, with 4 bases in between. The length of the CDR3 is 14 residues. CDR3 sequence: CASSLENYNSPLHF. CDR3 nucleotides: TGTGCCAGCAGCTTAGAGAACTATAATTCACCCCTCCACTTT.

The CDR3 protein is CASSLTGEATEAFF. The DNA for the CDR3 is TGTGCCAGCAGCTTGACGGGGGAGGCTACTGAAGCTTTCTTT. This chain connects TRBV5-4 to TRBJ1-1; TRBD1 is a possible D gene (5 bases). Germline V gene lookup returns CDR1 SGHNT and CDR2 YYREEE (reference sequence). CDR3 size: 14 residues. The V gene lost 1 base and the J gene lost 5 bases, with 12 bases spanning the gap.

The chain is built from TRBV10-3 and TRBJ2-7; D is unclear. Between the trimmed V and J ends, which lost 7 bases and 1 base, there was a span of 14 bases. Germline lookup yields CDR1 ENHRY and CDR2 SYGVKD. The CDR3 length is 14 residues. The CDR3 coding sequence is TGTGCCATCACGGAAAGGATCGAATCCTACGAGCAGTACTTC. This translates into CAITERIESYEQYF.

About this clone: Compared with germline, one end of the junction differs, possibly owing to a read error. CDR3 sequence: CASREANEKLFF. In DNA form, the CDR3 reads TGTGCCAGCCGTGAGGCTAATGAAAAACTGTTTTTT. This rearrangement joins TRBV2 to TRBJ1-4; D not certain. Germline V gives CDR1 SNHLY, CDR2 FYNNEI. CDR3 length equals 12 residues.

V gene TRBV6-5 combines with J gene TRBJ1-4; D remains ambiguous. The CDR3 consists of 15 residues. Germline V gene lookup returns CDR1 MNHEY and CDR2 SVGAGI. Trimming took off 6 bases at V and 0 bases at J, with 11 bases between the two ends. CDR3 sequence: CASRGLRSTNEKLFF. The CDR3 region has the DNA TGTGCCAGCAGAGGACTGCGATCAACTAATGAAAAACTGTTTTTT.

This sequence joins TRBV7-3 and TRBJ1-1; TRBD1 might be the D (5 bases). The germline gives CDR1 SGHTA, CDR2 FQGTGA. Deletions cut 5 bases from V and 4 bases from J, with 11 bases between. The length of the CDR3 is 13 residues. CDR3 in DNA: TGTGCCAGCAGCCGGGGGGTTGGCACTGAAGCTTTCTTT. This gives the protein CASSRGVGTEAFF.

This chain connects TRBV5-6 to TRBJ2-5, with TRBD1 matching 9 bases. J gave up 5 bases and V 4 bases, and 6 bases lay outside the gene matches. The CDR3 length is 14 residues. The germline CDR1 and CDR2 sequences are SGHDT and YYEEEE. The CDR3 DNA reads TGTGCCAGCAGCCTAGGGACAGGGCGGGAGACCCAGTACTTC. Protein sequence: CASSLGTGRETQYF.

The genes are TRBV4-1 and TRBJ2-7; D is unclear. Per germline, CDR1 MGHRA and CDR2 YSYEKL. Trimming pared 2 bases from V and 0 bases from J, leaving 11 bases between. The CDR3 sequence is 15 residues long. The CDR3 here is CASSQSDTSSYEQYF. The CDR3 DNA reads TGCGCCAGCAGCCAAAGCGACACGAGCTCCTACGAGCAGTACTTC.

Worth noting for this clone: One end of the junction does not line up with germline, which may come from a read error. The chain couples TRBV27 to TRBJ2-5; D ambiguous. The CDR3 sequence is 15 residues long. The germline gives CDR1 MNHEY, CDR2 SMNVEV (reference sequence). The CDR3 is CANSLPSSHQETQYF. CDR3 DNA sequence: TGTGCCAACAGTTTACCCAGCAGCCATCAAGAGACCCAGTACTTC.

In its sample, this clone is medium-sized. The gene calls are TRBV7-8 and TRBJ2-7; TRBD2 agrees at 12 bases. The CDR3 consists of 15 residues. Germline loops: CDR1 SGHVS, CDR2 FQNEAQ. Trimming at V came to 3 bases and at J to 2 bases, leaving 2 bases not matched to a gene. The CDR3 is CASSLRLAGAYEQYF. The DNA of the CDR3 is TGTGCCAGCAGCTTGAGACTAGCGGGGGCCTACGAGCAGTACTTC.